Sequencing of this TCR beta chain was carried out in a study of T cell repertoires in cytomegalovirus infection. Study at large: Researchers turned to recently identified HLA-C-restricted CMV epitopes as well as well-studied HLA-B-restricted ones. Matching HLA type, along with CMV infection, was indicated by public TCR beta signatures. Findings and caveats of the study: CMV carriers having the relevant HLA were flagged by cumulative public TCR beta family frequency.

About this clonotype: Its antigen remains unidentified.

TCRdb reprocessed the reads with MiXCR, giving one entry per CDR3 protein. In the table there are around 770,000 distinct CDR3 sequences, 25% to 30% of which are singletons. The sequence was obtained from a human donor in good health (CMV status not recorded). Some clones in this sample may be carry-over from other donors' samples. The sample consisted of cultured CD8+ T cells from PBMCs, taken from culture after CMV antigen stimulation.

The CDR3 DNA is TGTGCCAGCTCCGGGGCGACCACTGAAGCTTTCTTT. Amino acid sequence: CASSGATTEAFF. This chain links TRBV7-6 with TRBJ1-1; maybe TRBD1 (5 bases). The CDR3 sequence is 12 residues long. With 8 bases removed from V and 4 bases from J, the gap between germline ends came to 11 bases. Germline lookup yields CDR1 SGHVS and CDR2 FNYEAQ.